The clone carrying this T cell receptor (beta chain) appeared a few times. The antigen remains unidentified. This specimen belongs to a study of metastatic and nonmetastatic thyroid tumors. Study in general: Repertoire data that came from the blood and tumor or nodule tissue of malignant and benign thyroid patients were compared. Study-wide points: As reported, TCR beta diversity in blood and tumor was significantly higher in malignant thyroid tumors than in benign nodules.

All patients were untreated before thyroid surgery. In the original processing: A classifier of distant metastasis in papillary thyroid cancer was built from CDR3 differences (across clinicopathological groups). TCRdb re-called clones from the PCR reads using MiXCR. It is TCRdb's table, rather than the study itself, that gives the V and J calls and clone size. The table includes about 14,000 clones, 3% to 4.5% detected once. The sequenced sample consisted of tumor tissue. The clonotype comes from a female donor with papillary thyroid cancer or a benign thyroid nodule (not recorded which). Some clones in this sample may be carry-over from other donors' samples.

CDR3 sequence reads: CASRLEITGELFF. In DNA, the CDR3 is TGTGCCAGCAGGTTAGAGATCACCGGGGAGCTGTTTTTT. The chain employs TRBV2 and TRBJ2-2; D remains ambiguous. The germline gives CDR1 SNHLY, CDR2 FYNNEI. V gave up 6 bases and J gave up 4 bases, with 9 bases separating them. The CDR3 is 13 amino acids.